This T cell receptor beta chain was documented in a study of blood T cell repertoires in COVID-19. Libraries were prepared by immunoSEQ multiplex PCR; TCRdb keeps only in-frame clonotypes and omits some of them. The repertoire holds under 150,000 clones, with around 87% as singletons. V lost 5 bases and J lost 6; bases outside the gene matches: 1. Germline V lookup: CDR1 LNHDA, CDR2 SQIVND (reference sequence). The CDR3 loop spans 13 amino acids. The receptor comes from a woman aged 55-70 years with active COVID-19. The chain joins TRBV19 to TRBJ1-5, with 10 bases fitting TRBD1. Sequenced material: peripheral blood. The CDR3 sequence: CASSGDRGQPQHF. CDR3 nucleotides: TGTGCCAGTAGTGGGGACAGGGGTCAGCCCCAGCATTTT.